These 25 T cell receptor beta chains came from one sample sequenced in a study of blood T cell repertoires in COVID-19. The data were produced by immunoSEQ multiplex PCR, yet TCRdb's version contains in-frame clones alone and is incomplete. The sample shows tens of thousands of clones, over 75% of them seen only once. Material for sequencing was peripheral blood. These receptors came from an older man in a cohort sampled during active COVID-19.

The chain links TRBV6-2 or TRBV6-3 to TRBJ1-1, with D possibly being TRBD1 (6 bases). Trimming took off 2 bases at V and 8 bases at J, with 30 bases between the two ends. CDR3 size: 19 residues. Per the germline V gene, CDR1 is MNHEY and CDR2 is SVGEGT. CDR3 sequence (DNA): TGTGCCAGCAGTTACACTCCCAATGCCTTTACAGGGTGGGTAAGGGAAGCTTTCTTT. Translating gives CASSYTPNAFTGWVREAFF.

The V gene is TRBV4-3, the J gene TRBJ1-5, with D tentatively TRBD1 (6 bases). The CDR3 length is 19 residues. The V gene's germline CDR1 is LGHNA and CDR2 YSLEER. V lost 1 base, J lost 0 bases, and 19 bases lay in between. CDR3 sequence: CASSQVELTGVHSNQPQHF. In nucleotides, the CDR3 is TGCGCCAGCAGCCAAGTCGAGTTGACAGGAGTACATAGCAATCAGCCCCAGCATTTT.

This clone was seen only a few times. The chain joins TRBV28 to TRBJ1-3; D may be TRBD1 (6 bases). In germline, CDR1 is MDHEN, CDR2 SYDVKM. The V end was cut by 4 bases, the J end by 4 bases, with 17 bases between. The CDR3 totals 16 residues. The CDR3 loop reads CASSSGWGPWGNTIYF. CDR3 DNA: TGTGCCAGCAGTTCCGGGTGGGGGCCCTGGGGAAACACCATATATTTT. Full variable domain (outside the CDR3, taken from reference TRBV28 and TRBJ1-3): DVKVTQSSRYLVKRTGEKVFLECVQDMDHENMFWYRQDPGLGLRLIYFSYDVKMKEKGDIPEGYSVSREKKERFSLILESASTNQTSMYLCASSSGWGPWGNTIYFGEGSWLTVV.

The chain employs TRBV28 and TRBJ2-7; D perhaps matches TRBD2 (5 bases). The V end lost 6 bases, the J end lost 4 bases, and 13 bases lay between the germline ends. The CDR3 runs to 13 residues. Germline CDR1 is MDHEN and CDR2 is SYDVKM. The DNA of the CDR3 is TGTGCCAGCAGCTACACTAGTTATTACGAGCAGTACTTC. This codes for CASSYTSYYEQYF.

The chain employs TRBV19 and TRBJ1-5, with D unclear. Germline loops: CDR1 LNHDA, CDR2 SQIVND (reference sequence). Trimming left V 4 bases short and J 5 bases short, with 12 bases between. CDR3 length equals 14 residues. CDR3 nucleotide sequence: TGTGCCAGTAGTAAGGACGAGGGTTATCAGCCCCAGCATTTT. Encoded protein: CASSKDEGYQPQHF.

The chain links TRBV27 to TRBJ2-3; D perhaps matches TRBD2 (6 bases). The germline V gene has CDR1 MNHEY and CDR2 SMNVEV (reference sequence). This CDR3 region has 14 residues. V was shortened by 8 bases and J by 1 base, with 13 bases between the two germline ends. The CDR3 is CASRRELRTDTQYF. The CDR3 DNA reads as TGTGCCAGCCGGCGGGAACTCCGCACAGATACGCAGTATTTT.

The chain uses TRBV9 and TRBJ2-5; a weak D match, TRBD1 (5 bases). The CDR3 covers 13 residues. In germline, CDR1 is SGDLS, CDR2 YYNGEE. DNA for the CDR3: TGTGCAGCGTCCAGGGCCCCTCAAGAGACCCAGTACTTC. Its translation is CAASRAPQETQYF.

The chain combines TRBV5-1 with TRBJ2-5; 8 positions match TRBD1. V lost 3 bases, J lost 11 bases, and 6 bases stayed unmatched. Germline-derived CDR1 and CDR2 are SGHRS and YFSETQ. The CDR3 totals 12 residues. CDR3 nucleotide sequence: TGCGCCAGCAGCTGGGACAGGCCCCCACAGTACTTC. This encodes CASSWDRPPQYF.

The chain links TRBV28 to TRBJ1-1; D not certain. Looked up from germline, CDR1 is MDHEN and CDR2 is SYDVKM. With 0 bases removed from V and 4 bases from J, the gap between germline ends came to 15 bases. The CDR3 contains 16 residues. DNA for the CDR3: TGTGCCAGCAGTTTATGGTCTATAGGGAGGACCACTGAAGCTTTCTTT. Protein: CASSLWSIGRTTEAFF.

In this sample, this clone turned up a few times. This rearrangement joins TRBV9 to TRBJ2-1, with TRBD2 matching over 11 bases. Germline V gene data show CDR1 as SGDLS and CDR2 as YYNGEE. The length of the CDR3 is 17 residues. The J segment lost 9 bases and the V segment lost 1 base, leaving 12 bases of the junction unmatched. The CDR3 DNA is TGTGCCAGCAGCGTAACCTTGACTAGCGGGGTGCTAGGTGAGCAGTTCTTC. Protein: CASSVTLTSGVLGEQFF.

This clone was detected a few times. The V call is TRBV27, the J call TRBJ1-6, with 8 bases identical to TRBD1. This CDR3 is 16 amino acids long. Germline CDR1 MNHEY, CDR2 SMNVEV (reference sequence). Losses at the gene ends were 0 bases for V and 9 bases for J; bases not matched to a gene: 7. CDR3 in amino acids: CASSLSIGQGVSPLHF. CDR3 nucleotides: TGTGCCAGCAGTTTATCGATAGGACAGGGTGTTTCACCCCTCCACTTT.

The CDR3 DNA is TGTGCCACCAGCAGAGGGCCGGGGGCCCACGGACTAAAGCGGGACCTGTCCTACGAGCAGTACTTC. Translating gives CATSRGPGAHGLKRDLSYEQYF. The chain uses TRBV15 and TRBJ2-7; perhaps TRBD2 as D (7 bases). The V gene lost 1 base and the J gene lost 1 base, with 32 bases spanning the gap. The CDR3 loop spans 22 amino acids. Germline assignment: CDR1 LNHNV and CDR2 YYDKDF (reference sequence).

The chain recombines TRBV7-8 with TRBJ2-1; the match to TRBD2 covers 13 bases. Germline assignment: CDR1 SGHVS and CDR2 FQNEAQ. The CDR3 extends over 18 amino acids. V trimming: 8 bases; J trimming: 8 bases; junction bases outside the gene matches: 18. CDR3 sequence reads: CASRQRPGLAGYFDEQFF. CDR3 coding DNA: TGTGCCAGCCGCCAGAGACCGGGACTAGCGGGGTACTTCGATGAGCAGTTCTTC. Using reference TRBV7-8 and TRBJ2-1 for the parts outside the CDR3, the full variable domain is GAGVSQSPRYKVAKRGQDVALRCDPISGHVSLFWYQQALGQGPEFLTYFQNEAQLDKSGLPSDRFFAERPEGSVSTLKIQRTQQEDSAVYLCASRQRPGLAGYFDEQFFGPGTRLTVL.

This clone was recorded once. This sequence joins TRBV5-6 and TRBJ2-7; 13 nucleotides agree with TRBD2. Germline CDR1 SGHDT, CDR2 YYEEEE. The CDR3 has 16 amino acids. Unmatched junction bases numbered 5, after V lost 3 bases and J lost 2 bases. DNA for the CDR3: TGTGCCAGCAGCTCCGGGACTAGCGGGAAACCCTACGAGCAGTACTTC. It specifies CASSSGTSGKPYEQYF.

The chain recombines TRBV6-5 with TRBJ1-5, with TRBD1 matching over 8 bases. Germline CDR1 MNHEY, CDR2 SVGAGI. This CDR3 spans 14 amino acids. V dropped 6 bases and J dropped 6; count of bases not matched to a gene: 7. CDR3 in DNA: TGTGCCAGCAGGCAGGGGGCGCCAGGTCAGCCCCAGCATTTT. Protein: CASRQGAPGQPQHF.

The sample holds a few counts of this clone. This chain connects TRBV18 to TRBJ2-7; no clear D. The CDR3 is 13 residues long. Germline assignment: CDR1 KGHSH and CDR2 LQKENI. V lost 6 bases and J lost 3, with 12 bases in between. The CDR3 DNA reads as TGTGCCAGCTCCCGGCTAGAGTACTACGAGCAGTACTTC. Residues: CASSRLEYYEQYF.

The chain is built from TRBV2 and TRBJ2-7; possible D gene TRBD1, 6 bases. Germline CDR1 reads SNHLY; CDR2 reads FYNNEI. The V and J ends lost 7 bases and 7 bases respectively, with 14 bases between them. The CDR3 runs to 12 residues. The CDR3 coding sequence is TGTGCCAGCACCAGACCAAGGGGGGAGCAGTACTTC. Protein: CASTRPRGEQYF.

The V call is TRBV19, the J call TRBJ2-7; 9 bases agree with TRBD2. CDR1 LNHDA and CDR2 SQIVND come from the germline V gene (reference sequence). CDR3 length: 15 amino acids. The V and J ends lost 2 bases and 3 bases, in that order; junction bases with no gene match: 5. This CDR3 reads CASSITSSGNYEQYF. CDR3 sequence (DNA): TGTGCCAGTAGTATAACATCTAGCGGGAACTACGAGCAGTACTTC.

V usage is TRBV6-2 or TRBV6-3 and J usage is TRBJ1-6; D possibly corresponds to TRBD1 (5 bases). The germline gives CDR1 MNHEY, CDR2 SVGEGT. V was shortened by 6 bases and J by 7 bases, with 16 bases between the two germline ends. This CDR3 is built from 15 residues. DNA of the CDR3: TGTGCCAGCAGCCACCCAGCCAGGGTGAATTCACCCCTCCACTTT. It encodes CASSHPARVNSPLHF.

This rearrangement joins TRBV29-1 to TRBJ2-2; 7 bases are shared with TRBD2. Trimming took 3 bases from V and 6 from J; bases not matched to a gene: 7. Germline CDR1 and CDR2: SQVTM and ANQGSEA. This CDR3 contains 14 residues. The CDR3 loop is CSVDRGSRSGELFF. The CDR3 coding sequence is TGCAGCGTTGATCGCGGGAGTAGATCCGGGGAGCTGTTTTTT.

The chain recombines TRBV18 with TRBJ1-4; 7 bases line up with TRBD1. Trimming took 5 bases from V and 6 from J; bases not matched to a gene: 9. Per the germline V gene, CDR1 is KGHSH and CDR2 is LQKENI. The CDR3 length is 15 residues. The CDR3 bases are TGTGCCAGCTCAGCCCGGGCCCAGGGGGATGAAAAACTGTTTTTT. Its translation: CASSARAQGDEKLFF. The full variable domain, in which reference TRBV18 and TRBJ1-4 provide the parts outside the CDR3, is NAGVMQNPRHLVRRRGQEARLRCSPMKGHSHVYWYRQLPEEGLKFMVYLQKENIIDESGMPKERFSAEFPKEGPSILRIQQVVRGDSAAYFCASSARAQGDEKLFFGSGTQLSVL.

The rearrangement links TRBV7-3 to TRBJ2-3, with 10 bases matching TRBD2. The CDR3 has 17 residues. The germline CDR1 and CDR2 sequences are SGHTA and FQGTGA. The V and J ends lost 0 bases and 7 bases, in that order; junction bases with no gene match: 10. Written as DNA, the CDR3 is TGTGCCAGCAGCTTAACGGCTAGCGGGAGTCTTATGAATACGCAGTATTTT. Translated: CASSLTASGSLMNTQYF. The full variable domain, in which reference TRBV7-3 and TRBJ2-3 provide the parts outside the CDR3, is GAGVSQTPSNKVTEKGKYVELRCDPISGHTALYWYRQSLGQGPEFLIYFQGTGAADDSGLPNDRFFAVRPEGSVSTLKIQRTERGDSAVYLCASSLTASGSLMNTQYFGPGTRLTVL.

This clone was seen once. In DNA form, the CDR3 reads TGTGCCAGCAGTATTTTAGCGGGAGAGTATTCGAACACCGGGGAGCTGTTTTTT. Translation gives CASSILAGEYSNTGELFF. The gene calls are TRBV3-1 (or the pseudogene TRBV3-2) and TRBJ2-2; 9 bases line up with TRBD2. The CDR3 runs to 18 residues. Per the germline V gene, CDR1 is LGHDT and CDR2 is YNNKEL (reference sequence). V shed 6 bases, J shed 0 bases, and the junction held 11 bases outside the gene matches.

This sequence joins TRBV19 and TRBJ1-1; TRBD1 agrees at 7 bases. From germline, CDR1 is LNHDA and CDR2 SQIVND (reference sequence). V trimming: 6 bases; J trimming: 1 base; junction bases outside the gene matches: 8. The CDR3 is 15 amino acids. As DNA, the CDR3 is TGTGCCAGTAGCAGCTCGAACAGGGGGAACACTGAAGCTTTCTTT. It encodes CASSSSNRGNTEAFF.

The CDR3 coding sequence is TGTGCCAGCAGTGTTCTAGTCGGTCGGAATTCACCCCTCCACTTT. Its protein product is CASSVLVGRNSPLHF. The V and J genes are TRBV2 and TRBJ1-6; D ambiguous. CDR1 and CDR2 from the germline V gene are SNHLY and FYNNEI. V dropped 4 bases and J dropped 7 bases, with 14 bases sitting between them. CDR3 size: 15 residues. Full variable domain (outside the CDR3, taken from reference TRBV2 and TRBJ1-6): EPEVTQTPSHQVTQMGQEVILRCVPISNHLYFYWYRQILGQKVEFLVSFYNNEISEKSEIFDDQFSVERPDGSNFTLKIRSTKLEDSAMYFCASSVLVGRNSPLHFGNGTRLTVT.